The 25 T cell receptor beta chains reported below all come from one sample, sequenced in a study of cytomegalovirus exposure and HLA in healthy donors. Primers for the PCR totalled 60 Vbeta and 13 Jbeta. Produced via immunoSEQ multiplex PCR; TCRdb's table is partial and in-frame only. The table shows under 150,000 clones, with approximately 83% occurring only once. The sample comprised PBMCs. These receptors all come from a man aged 35-49 years in good health and CMV-seropositive.

This chain connects TRBV5-8 to TRBJ1-2; TRBD1 agrees at 7 bases. The germline V gene has CDR1 SGHTS and CDR2 YDEGEE. The junction had 9 bases not matched to a gene; V was cut back by 3 bases and J by 4 bases. The CDR3 loop spans 15 amino acids. The CDR3 DNA reads as TGTGCCAGCAGCTACAGCAGGGGGTTGGGCTATGGCTACACCTTC. Protein: CASSYSRGLGYGYTF. Based on the CDR3 plus reference TRBV5-8 and TRBJ1-2, the full variable domain is EAGVTQSPTHLIKTRGQQATLRCSPISGHTSVYWYQQALGLGLQFLLWYDEGEERNRGNFPPRFSGRQFPNYSSELNVNALELEDSALYLCASSYSRGLGYGYTFGSGTRLTVV.

The V call is TRBV29-1, the J call TRBJ2-1, with 10 positions matching TRBD2. The V gene's germline CDR1 is SQVTM and CDR2 ANQGSEA. The CDR3 is 14 residues long. Unmatched junction bases numbered 7, after V lost 7 bases and J lost 4 bases. The CDR3 protein is CSAEKLAGYNEQFF. DNA for the CDR3: TGCAGCGCCGAAAAACTAGCGGGGTACAATGAGCAGTTCTTC.

The genes are TRBV5-6 and TRBJ1-2, with a weak D call TRBD1 (6 bases). CDR1 and CDR2 (germline): SGHDT, YYEEEE. The ends were cut back, 0 bases at V and 7 bases at J, with 16 bases in the middle. The CDR3 extends over 15 amino acids. CDR3 bases: TGTGCCAGCAGCTTGGCCCAACAGGGAAGTTTTGGCTACACCTTC. Its protein product is CASSLAQQGSFGYTF. The complete variable domain, with remaining parts taken from reference TRBV5-6 and TRBJ1-2, reads DAGVTQSPTHLIKTRGQQVTLRCSPKSGHDTVSWYQQALGQGPQFIFQYYEEEERQRGNFPDRFSGHQFPNYSSELNVNALLLGDSALYLCASSLAQQGSFGYTFGSGTRLTVV.

The chain has TRBV10-1 and TRBJ2-7; possible D gene TRBD2, 6 bases. The CDR3 contains 15 residues. Trimming took 0 bases from V and 6 from J, leaving 15 bases between them. CDR1 is WNHNN, CDR2 SYGVQD, per germline (reference sequence). The CDR3 DNA reads TGCGCCAGCAGTGAGTCCGCGGGGTACCTCACCGAGCAGTACTTC. Protein product: CASSESAGYLTEQYF.

V gene TRBV5-6 combines with J gene TRBJ2-5, with 8 positions matching TRBD1. With 4 bases clipped from V and 5 bases from J, the junction kept 10 bases outside the gene matches. This CDR3 region has 15 residues. Germline V CDR1 and CDR2: SGHDT, YYEEEE. CDR3 amino acids: CASSTAPGGRETQYF. As DNA, the CDR3 is TGTGCCAGCAGCACAGCTCCAGGGGGCCGTGAGACCCAGTACTTC.

This chain uses TRBV6-6 with TRBJ2-5; TRBD1 matches at 8 bases. Trimming removed 5 bases from V and 5 bases from J; junction bases left unmatched: 10. There are 15 residues in the CDR3. From germline, CDR1 is MNHNY and CDR2 SVGAGI (reference sequence). The CDR3 coding sequence is TGTGCCAGCAGTGATACAGGGGGATATCTGGAGACCCAGTACTTC. Its translation is CASSDTGGYLETQYF.

This clone was observed a few times. This sequence joins TRBV25-1 and TRBJ1-2; TRBD1 is a possible D gene (5 bases). Trimming removed 1 base from V and 2 bases from J, with 5 bases in between. Germline V gene data show CDR1 as MGHDK and CDR2 as SYGVNS. There are 13 residues in the CDR3. The CDR3 DNA reads TGTGCCAGCAGTGAATGGACAAACTATGGCTACACCTTC. It specifies CASSEWTNYGYTF.

This clone came up a few times. V and J are TRBV30 and TRBJ2-3; the D is unclear. In germline, CDR1 is GTSNPN, CDR2 SVGIG (reference sequence). The CDR3 contains 14 residues. V gave up 4 bases and J gave up 0 bases, with 11 bases separating them. The CDR3 spells CAWTQHPSTDTQYF. CDR3 in DNA: TGTGCCTGGACTCAACATCCTAGCACAGATACGCAGTATTTT. Full variable domain (missing parts from reference TRBV30 and TRBJ2-3): SQTIHQWPATLVQPVGSPLSLECTVEGTSNPNLYWYRQAAGRGLQLLFYSVGIGQISSEVPQNLSASRPQDRQFILSSKKLLLSDSGFYLCAWTQHPSTDTQYFGPGTRLTVL.

The chain has TRBV5-1 and TRBJ2-4, with D perhaps matching TRBD1 (5 bases). The V end lost 1 base, the J end lost 5 bases, and 10 bases lay between the germline ends. CDR1 is SGHRS, CDR2 YFSETQ, per germline. The CDR3 has 14 residues. The CDR3 bases are TGCGCCAGCAGCTTGAGTCGCAGGGAAAACATTCAGTACTTC. It is translated as CASSLSRRENIQYF.

This clone was counted between two and nine times. The chain is built from TRBV4-1 and TRBJ2-3; 15 nucleotides match TRBD2. CDR3 length: 18 residues. The germline gives CDR1 MGHRA, CDR2 YSYEKL. The trim removed 4 bases at V and 0 bases at J, leaving 5 bases unmatched. The chain's CDR3 is CASSRGLAGGFSTDTQYF. In DNA form, the CDR3 reads TGCGCCAGCAGCCGGGGACTAGCGGGGGGATTTAGCACAGATACGCAGTATTTT.

The V call is TRBV11-3, the J call TRBJ2-7; D is unclear. The CDR3 is made up of 14 amino acids. CDR1 SGHNT and CDR2 YENEEA come from the germline V gene. The ends were cut back, 7 bases at V and 0 bases at J, with 13 bases in the middle. Written as DNA, the CDR3 is TGTGCCAGCAAAATAACTCAAAGCTCCTACGAGCAGTACTTC. Its translation is CASKITQSSYEQYF.

The gene calls are TRBV30 and TRBJ2-1, with 9 nucleotides matching TRBD2. The V gene end was trimmed by 3 bases and the J gene end by 1 base; junction bases not matched to a gene: 1. Per germline, CDR1 GTSNPN and CDR2 SVGIG (reference sequence). The CDR3 covers 14 residues. CDR3 amino acids: CAWRREGSYNEQFF. CDR3 sequence (DNA): TGTGCCTGGAGGCGGGAGGGATCCTACAATGAGCAGTTCTTC.

V and J are TRBV5-1 and TRBJ2-1, with a tentative D call TRBD2 (7 bases). V was pared by 0 bases and J by 6 bases, with 13 bases between. The CDR3 has 15 amino acids. Germline CDR1 reads SGHRS; CDR2 reads YFSETQ. As DNA, the CDR3 is TGCGCCAGCAGCTTGGCGGGGCGGGGGCTCAATGAGCAGTTCTTC. It yields the protein CASSLAGRGLNEQFF.

The chain combines TRBV5-4 with TRBJ1-1, with D possibly matching TRBD1 (6 bases). V lost 6 bases, J lost 4 bases, and 16 bases lay in between. Germline V gene lookup returns CDR1 SGHNT and CDR2 YYREEE (reference sequence). The CDR3 spans 14 residues. The CDR3: CASTTQTGTTEAFF. The CDR3 DNA sequence: TGTGCCAGCACCACCCAGACAGGAACCACTGAAGCTTTCTTT.

The chain recombines TRBV11-2 with TRBJ2-1; D gene unclear. Trimming cost V 2 bases and J 5 bases, with 16 bases left between them. CDR3 length equals 16 residues. In germline, CDR1 is SGHAT, CDR2 FQNNGV. This CDR3 reads CASSLSMNRTHNEQFF. CDR3 nucleotides: TGTGCCAGCAGCTTATCGATGAACAGAACCCACAATGAGCAGTTCTTC.

The rearrangement joins TRBV18 to TRBJ1-1; perhaps TRBD1 as D (5 bases). The germline V gene encodes CDR1 KGHSH and CDR2 LQKENI. V dropped 6 bases and J dropped 1 base, with 15 bases sitting between them. The CDR3 totals 15 residues. CDR3 protein: CASSTEAGGNTEAFF. CDR3 nucleotide sequence: TGTGCCAGCTCTACTGAGGCGGGGGGGAACACTGAAGCTTTCTTT.

The chain employs TRBV9 and TRBJ2-3, with D possibly TRBD1 on 6 matching bases. Per germline, CDR1 SGDLS and CDR2 YYNGEE. V lost 3 bases to trimming and J lost 2 bases, with 10 bases between them. The CDR3 is made up of 14 amino acids. Here the CDR3 DNA reads TGTGCCAGCAGCGAACAGGGTGCCACAGATACGCAGTATTTT. Translated: CASSEQGATDTQYF.

This clone was counted a single time. The chain is built from TRBV11-1 and TRBJ2-5, with 9 positions matching TRBD2. Germline lookup yields CDR1 SGHAT and CDR2 FQDESV (reference sequence). The trim removed 6 bases at V and 7 bases at J, leaving 6 bases unmatched. The CDR3 is made up of 13 amino acids. The CDR3 DNA is TGTGCCAGCAGGAGGACTAGCGTGGGGACCCAGTACTTC. This gives the protein CASRRTSVGTQYF.

The V and J genes are TRBV5-1 and TRBJ2-7; a possible D gene is TRBD1 (5 bases). The CDR3 is 14 residues long. The V end was cut by 0 bases, the J end by 7 bases, with 14 bases between. The germline V gene has CDR1 SGHRS and CDR2 YFSETQ. The CDR3 here is CASSLGQGRREQYF. For the CDR3, the DNA is TGCGCCAGCAGCTTGGGGCAGGGAAGGCGGGAGCAGTACTTC.

Comments on this clone: A junction boundary mismatches the germline segment, possibly from a read error. The V call is TRBV7-9, the J call TRBJ2-5, with a weak D call TRBD2 (5 bases). Per germline, CDR1 SEHNR and CDR2 FQNEAQ (reference sequence). This CDR3 comprises 12 residues. CDR3 amino acids: CSSSLLGRDQYF. The CDR3 DNA sequence: TGTTCCAGCAGCCTATTAGGCCGGGACCAGTACTTC.

The chain joins TRBV7-2 to TRBJ2-2; 7 nucleotides agree with TRBD2. The CDR3 is 15 amino acids. Trimming took 5 bases from V and 1 from J; bases not matched to a gene: 4. Germline V lookup: CDR1 SGHTA, CDR2 FQGNSA. CDR3 sequence reads: CASSPSGGNTGELFF. The CDR3 bases are TGTGCCAGCAGCCCCTCGGGGGGGAACACCGGGGAGCTGTTTTTT.

The chain carries TRBV5-1 and TRBJ2-3; TRBD1 agrees at 7 bases. There are 17 residues in the CDR3. The germline V gene has CDR1 SGHRS and CDR2 YFSETQ. V shed 0 bases, J shed 2 bases, and the junction held 9 bases outside the gene matches. The CDR3 coding sequence is TGCGCCAGCAGCTTGGCCCCCGGGACAGCCCCCACAGATACGCAGTATTTT. Amino acid sequence: CASSLAPGTAPTDTQYF.

The rearrangement links TRBV19 to TRBJ1-2; a weak D match, TRBD1 (6 bases). The V gene lost 10 bases and the J gene lost 5 bases, with 20 bases spanning the gap. CDR1 and CDR2 (germline): LNHDA, SQIVND (reference sequence). The CDR3 consists of 14 residues. The CDR3 reads CATTDGGAGYGYTF. CDR3 coding DNA: TGTGCCACCACGGATGGGGGGGCTGGATATGGCTACACCTTC.

The chain joins TRBV10-3 to TRBJ2-5, with a possible D match to TRBD1 (6 bases). The CDR3 spans 14 residues. Germline V gene data show CDR1 as ENHRY and CDR2 as SYGVKD. Trimming removed 3 bases from V and 5 bases from J, with 13 bases in between. CDR3 bases: TGTGCCATCAGTGACGGACAGAAAGGGGAGACCCAGTACTTC. As protein: CAISDGQKGETQYF.

The CDR3 bases are TGTGCCAGCAGTTACTCTAGCGCACAAGAGACCCAGTACTTC. This translates into CASSYSSAQETQYF. This chain connects TRBV6-5 to TRBJ2-5, with D perhaps TRBD2 (5 bases). V was shortened by 0 bases and J by 2 bases, with 7 bases between the two germline ends. The CDR3 covers 14 residues. Germline V lookup: CDR1 MNHEY, CDR2 SVGAGI.